This entry is about one T cell receptor beta chain. Total RNA and DNA came together from around 20-30 mg of bulk tissue without cell sorting. A primer in the constant region served to generate TCR beta cDNA from 450 to 650 ng of total RNA. Libraries of TCR beta came from three nested multiplex PCR rounds with slightly modified ARM-PCR. In the first two PCR rounds, TRBV1-TRBV30 forward primers were paired with a C-beta reverse primer, and each round lasted approximately 9 cycles. TCRdb redid the calling of the multiplex PCR reads with MiXCR, one entry per CDR3 protein. The data show about 120,000 distinct CDR3 sequences, nearly 70% seen once. The CDR3 contains 14 residues. CDR1 is MNHEY, CDR2 SVGEGT, per germline. Trimming removed 0 bases from V and 9 bases from J, with 12 bases in between. This sample was included in a study of tumor-infiltrating lymphocytes in primary liver carcinoma.

Source material: tumor-adjacent normal liver tissue. The genes are TRBV6-2 or TRBV6-3 and TRBJ2-1; D is perhaps TRBD2 (5 bases). The receptor's source is a woman aged 55-69 years with primary liver carcinoma and hepatitis B virus infection. CDR3 sequence (DNA): TGTGCCAGCAGTTACTCTACGGGGATAGGTGAGCAGTTCTTC. It encodes CASSYSTGIGEQFF.